This TCR beta chain was observed in a study of cytomegalovirus exposure and HLA in healthy donors. Study-wide points: Clonal expansion was found to be greater in HLA-associated TCR beta chains than in equally common others in a later analysis. Researchers catalogued approximately 160 TCR beta chains as cytomegalovirus-associated.

The PCR employed 60 Vbeta primers together with 13 Jbeta primers. Repertoires were generated with immunoSEQ multiplex PCR, while TCRdb's copy carries only in-frame clones and drops some. Found here are under 200,000 clones, roughly two thirds of them singletons; the top ten hold about 2.7%. Only one count was recorded for this clone. The antigen remains undetermined. Germline CDR1 is MNHEY and CDR2 is SMNVEV (reference sequence). The V segment lost 2 bases and the J segment 7 bases; nucleotides outside the gene matches: 10. This CDR3 has 15 amino acids. The J gene is TRBJ2-7, the V gene TRBV27, with TRBD1 matching 8 bases. Sequencing used PBMCs. The source of this sequence is a woman aged 30 to 39 in good health and CMV-seronegative. The CDR3 sequence is CASSLIPGQASEQYF. The DNA for the CDR3 is TGTGCCAGCAGTTTAATCCCGGGACAGGCATCTGAGCAGTACTTC.